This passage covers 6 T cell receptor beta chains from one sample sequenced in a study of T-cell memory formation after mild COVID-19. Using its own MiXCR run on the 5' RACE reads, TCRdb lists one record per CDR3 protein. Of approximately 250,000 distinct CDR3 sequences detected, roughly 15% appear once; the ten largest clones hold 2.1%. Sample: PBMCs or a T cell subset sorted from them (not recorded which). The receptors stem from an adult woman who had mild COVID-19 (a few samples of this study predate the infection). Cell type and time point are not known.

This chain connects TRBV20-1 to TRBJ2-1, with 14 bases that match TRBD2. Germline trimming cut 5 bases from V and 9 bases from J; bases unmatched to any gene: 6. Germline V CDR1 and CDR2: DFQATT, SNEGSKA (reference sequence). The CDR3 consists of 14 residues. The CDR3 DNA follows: TGCAGTGCTTCGACTAGCGGGGGGGCCGGTGAGCAGTTCTTC. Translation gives CSASTSGGAGEQFF.

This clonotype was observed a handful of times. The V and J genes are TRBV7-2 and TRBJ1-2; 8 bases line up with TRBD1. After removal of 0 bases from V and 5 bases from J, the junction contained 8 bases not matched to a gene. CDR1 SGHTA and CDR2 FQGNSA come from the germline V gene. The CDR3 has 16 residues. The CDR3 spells CASSLAHRDRPYGYTF. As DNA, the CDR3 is TGTGCCAGCAGCTTAGCGCATCGGGACAGGCCGTATGGCTACACCTTC. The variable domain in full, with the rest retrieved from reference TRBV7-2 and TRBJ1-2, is GAGVSQSPSNKVTEKGKDVELRCDPISGHTALYWYRQSLGQGLEFLIYFQGNSAPDKSGLPSDRFSAERTGGSVSTLTIQRTQQEDSAVYLCASSLAHRDRPYGYTFGSGTRLTVV.

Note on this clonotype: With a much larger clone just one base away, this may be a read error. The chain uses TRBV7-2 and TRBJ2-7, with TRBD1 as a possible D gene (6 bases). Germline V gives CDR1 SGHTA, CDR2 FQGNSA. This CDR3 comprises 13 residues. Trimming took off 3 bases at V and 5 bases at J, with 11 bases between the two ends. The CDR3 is CASSFMWGHEQYF. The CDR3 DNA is TGTGCCAGCAGCTTCATGTGGGGGCACGAGCAGTACTTC.

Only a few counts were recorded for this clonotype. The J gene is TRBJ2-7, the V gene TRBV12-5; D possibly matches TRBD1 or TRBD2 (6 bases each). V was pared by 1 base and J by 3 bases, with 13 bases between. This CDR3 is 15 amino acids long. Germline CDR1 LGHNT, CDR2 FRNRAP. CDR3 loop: CASGLGLGGGYEQYF. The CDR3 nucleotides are TGTGCTAGTGGTTTGGGACTTGGAGGGGGCTACGAGCAGTACTTC.

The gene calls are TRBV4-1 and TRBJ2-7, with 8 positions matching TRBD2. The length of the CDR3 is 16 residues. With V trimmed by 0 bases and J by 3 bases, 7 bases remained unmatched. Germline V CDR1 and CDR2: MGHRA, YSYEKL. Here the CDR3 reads CASSQDTAGAIYEQYF. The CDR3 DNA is TGCGCCAGCAGCCAAGATACAGCGGGGGCCATCTACGAGCAGTACTTC.

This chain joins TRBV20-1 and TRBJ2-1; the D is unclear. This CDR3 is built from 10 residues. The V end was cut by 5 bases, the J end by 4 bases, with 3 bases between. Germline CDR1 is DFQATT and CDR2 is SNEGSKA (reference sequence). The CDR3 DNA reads TGCAGTGCTCGGTACAATGAGCAGTTCTTC. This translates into CSARYNEQFF.